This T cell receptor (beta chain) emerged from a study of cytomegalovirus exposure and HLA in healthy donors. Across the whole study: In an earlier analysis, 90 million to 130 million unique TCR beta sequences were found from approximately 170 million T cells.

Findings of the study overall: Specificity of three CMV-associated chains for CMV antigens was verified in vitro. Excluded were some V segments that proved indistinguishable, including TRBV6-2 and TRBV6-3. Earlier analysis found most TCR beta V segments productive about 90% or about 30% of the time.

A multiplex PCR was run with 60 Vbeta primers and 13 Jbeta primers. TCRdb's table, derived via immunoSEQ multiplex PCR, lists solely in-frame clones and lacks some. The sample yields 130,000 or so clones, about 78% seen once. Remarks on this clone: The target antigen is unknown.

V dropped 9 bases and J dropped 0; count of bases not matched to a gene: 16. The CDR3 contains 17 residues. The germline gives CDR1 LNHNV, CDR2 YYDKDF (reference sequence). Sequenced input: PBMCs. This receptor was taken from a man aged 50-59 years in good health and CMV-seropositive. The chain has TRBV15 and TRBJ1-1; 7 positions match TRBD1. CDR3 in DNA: TGTGCCACGATAAGCCGGGACAGAGGATGGGTGAACACTGAAGCTTTCTTT. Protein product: CATISRDRGWVNTEAFF.